This T cell receptor (beta chain) was recorded in a study of T cell changes during pregnancy in multiple sclerosis. TCRdb's copy holds only in-frame clones and misses some; the assay was immunoSEQ multiplex PCR. The sample carries around 65,000 clones, roughly 86% recorded once. The germline gives CDR1 SGHTA, CDR2 FQGNSA. There are 15 residues in the CDR3. The V end lost 6 bases, the J end lost 5 bases, and 17 bases lay between the germline ends. The sample in question was peripheral blood, obtained in the first trimester of pregnancy. This TCR was sampled from a female donor with multiple sclerosis, enrolled in a pregnancy study. The chain joins TRBV7-2 to TRBJ2-1; weak D call: TRBD1 (6 bases). The chain's CDR3 is CASRAGTQNNNEQFF. The CDR3 region has the DNA TGTGCCAGCAGGGCCGGGACACAGAACAACAATGAGCAGTTCTTC.